This TCR beta chain was found in a study of shared clonotypes between healthy human individuals. Looking at the study overall: Each donor's CD8 memory used one plate, CD8 naive two, each CD4 subset three.

The assay was carried out at the deep level. The protocol was immunoSEQ multiplex PCR, while the TCRdb copy is restricted to in-frame clones and leaves out a portion. The profile shows under 600,000 clones, roughly 98% of them singletons. On this clone itself: Its specificity is not known.

The CDR3 is made up of 14 amino acids. CDR1 is SGDLS, CDR2 YYNGEE, per germline. The V and J ends lost 3 bases and 1 base, in that order; junction bases with no gene match: 3. CD45RO-negative cells were positively selected for CCR7, leaving out terminally differentiated effector memory CD45RA+ cells. Study observations and caveats: Clonotype sharing across donors was expected to vary with sequencing depth. Although depth was large, rarefaction showed that sequencing of the sorted subsets was incomplete.

This sequence originates from a man aged 30-40 years in good health. The chain employs TRBV9 and TRBJ2-7; 8 bases are shared with TRBD1. The material sequenced was naive CD8+ T cells sorted from blood. CDR3 in amino acids: CASSAQGDSYEQYF. For the CDR3, the DNA is TGTGCCAGCAGCGCACAGGGGGATTCCTACGAGCAGTACTTC.